Listed here are 21 T cell receptor beta chains from one sample, sequenced in a study of cytomegalovirus exposure and HLA in healthy donors. Vbeta (60) and Jbeta (13) primers were used in the PCR. Assay used: immunoSEQ multiplex PCR; TCRdb lists only in-frame clones, some missing. This sample carries 120,000 to 150,000 clones, nearly 80% of them seen once, and the ten largest clones take around 3%. The sample comprised PBMCs. The receptor source for this set is a middle-aged man in good health and CMV-seropositive.

The chain recombines TRBV5-1 with TRBJ1-1; 9 bases line up with TRBD1. This CDR3 contains 15 residues. The V gene's germline CDR1 is SGHRS and CDR2 YFSETQ. V shed 2 bases and J 4 bases; nucleotides not matched to a gene: 6. Here the CDR3 DNA reads TGCGCCAGCAGCTTACGGGGACAGGGAGGCACTGAAGCTTTCTTT. Translated: CASSLRGQGGTEAFF.

The V gene is TRBV5-4, the J gene TRBJ2-6; D not certain. V lost 5 bases and J 2 bases, leaving 5 bases between the germline ends. The germline V gene has CDR1 SGHNT and CDR2 YYREEE (reference sequence). This CDR3 region has 13 residues. This CDR3 reads CASRSTGANVLTF. In DNA form, the CDR3 reads TGTGCCAGCAGATCCACTGGGGCCAACGTCCTGACTTTC.

This rearrangement joins TRBV25-1 to TRBJ1-1, with a possible D match to TRBD1 (6 bases). CDR1 is MGHDK, CDR2 SYGVNS, per germline. The V and J ends lost 4 bases and 5 bases respectively, with 17 bases between them. The CDR3 is made up of 15 amino acids. The CDR3 DNA sequence: TGTGCCAGCAGTGTACCTGGGGGCGGCGGAACTGAAGCTTTCTTT. This sequence encodes CASSVPGGGGTEAFF. The full variable domain, with the rest looked up from reference TRBV25-1 and TRBJ1-1, is EADIYQTPRYLVIGTGKKITLECSQTMGHDKMYWYQQDPGMELHLIHYSYGVNSTEKGDLSSESTVSRIRTEHFPLTLESARPSHTSQYLCASSVPGGGGTEAFFGQGTRLTVV.

The chain carries TRBV28 and TRBJ1-1; 7 positions match TRBD1. CDR3 length: 14 residues. Trimming removed 1 base from V and 7 bases from J; junction bases left unmatched: 6. Per germline, CDR1 MDHEN and CDR2 SYDVKM. The CDR3 sequence: CASSLFWDRGEAFF. In DNA form, the CDR3 reads TGTGCCAGCAGTTTATTTTGGGACAGAGGTGAAGCTTTCTTT.

This chain's CDR3 is CASSYQGAPAYEQYF. DNA for the CDR3: TGTGCCAGCAGCTATCAGGGGGCCCCCGCCTACGAGCAGTACTTC. The chain is built from TRBV7-3 and TRBJ2-7; 8 bases are a match to TRBD1. Germline CDR1 SGHTA, CDR2 FQGTGA. The CDR3 has 15 residues. V was clipped by 4 bases and J by 2 bases; unmatched bases: 7. The whole variable domain, filled in from reference TRBV7-3 and TRBJ2-7, reads GAGVSQTPSNKVTEKGKYVELRCDPISGHTALYWYRQSLGQGPEFLIYFQGTGAADDSGLPNDRFFAVRPEGSVSTLKIQRTERGDSAVYLCASSYQGAPAYEQYFGPGTRLTVT.

The genes are TRBV4-1 and TRBJ2-5; D gene unclear. CDR3 length equals 13 residues. Trimming removed 1 base at V and 5 bases at J, with 8 bases between. Germline V CDR1 and CDR2: MGHRA, YSYEKL. CDR3 protein: CASSQAQWETQYF. DNA of the CDR3: TGCGCCAGCAGCCAAGCCCAGTGGGAGACCCAGTACTTC.

This rearrangement joins TRBV5-4 to TRBJ2-1; 10 bases agree with TRBD1. The CDR3 has 15 residues. Germline lookup yields CDR1 SGHNT and CDR2 YYREEE (reference sequence). The V segment lost 4 bases and the J segment 2 bases; nucleotides outside the gene matches: 3. DNA for the CDR3: TGTGCCAGCAGCGGGGGGACAGGGGCCTACAATGAGCAGTTCTTC. Translated, it gives CASSGGTGAYNEQFF.

This sequence joins TRBV29-1 and TRBJ2-1; D may be TRBD2 (5 bases). In germline, CDR1 is SQVTM, CDR2 ANQGSEA. Trimming took off 4 bases at V and 4 bases at J, with 20 bases between the two ends. CDR3 length equals 16 residues. The CDR3 protein is CSVAELARHGYNEQFF. The CDR3 DNA is TGCAGCGTTGCAGAGTTAGCGAGACACGGGTACAATGAGCAGTTCTTC.

The chain joins TRBV10-1 to TRBJ2-3; no clear D. V lost 6 bases and J lost 0, with 7 bases in between. The CDR3 consists of 13 residues. Germline V gene data show CDR1 as WNHNN and CDR2 as SYGVQD (reference sequence). Written as DNA, the CDR3 is TGCGCCAGCAGCGACACTAGCACAGATACGCAGTATTTT. Its translation: CASSDTSTDTQYF.

This clone was seen a handful of times. The chain combines TRBV28 with TRBJ2-3; perhaps TRBD2 as D (6 bases). V lost 11 bases, J lost 4 bases, and 16 bases lay in between. The CDR3 loop spans 13 amino acids. Germline values: CDR1 MDHEN, CDR2 SYDVKM. The CDR3 loop is CALRGTGADTQYF. Here the CDR3 DNA reads TGTGCCCTCAGAGGGACGGGGGCAGATACGCAGTATTTT.

The gene calls are TRBV29-1 and TRBJ2-1; no firm D call. The germline V and J ends were trimmed by 6 bases and 0 bases, with 9 bases remaining between them. The V gene's germline CDR1 is SQVTM and CDR2 ANQGSEA. CDR3 length equals 13 residues. CDR3 sequence reads: CSVFGSSYNEQFF. The CDR3 DNA reads as TGCAGCGTATTTGGTAGCTCCTACAATGAGCAGTTCTTC.

CDR3 in DNA: TGTGCCAGTAGTAGGACTAGCGAGTCCTACAATGAGCAGTTCTTC. Amino acids: CASSRTSESYNEQFF. V is TRBV19 and J is TRBJ2-1, with 9 bases fitting TRBD2. V gave up 4 bases and J gave up 1 base; unmatched junction bases: 2. The CDR3 is 15 residues long. Looked up from germline, CDR1 is LNHDA and CDR2 is SQIVND (reference sequence).

The chain employs TRBV18 and TRBJ1-6; 10 nucleotides line up with TRBD1. V trimming: 5 bases; J trimming: 10 bases; junction bases outside the gene matches: 8. CDR1 and CDR2 from the germline V gene are KGHSH and LQKENI. The CDR3 totals 15 residues. The CDR3 DNA reads as TGTGCCAGCTCATTGAACCGGGACAGGGGCTCACCCCTCCACTTT. Residues: CASSLNRDRGSPLHF.

CDR3 sequence: CASSLFRANTGELFF. Here the CDR3 DNA reads TGTGCCAGCAGTTTATTCAGGGCGAACACCGGGGAGCTGTTTTTT. V is TRBV28 and J is TRBJ2-2; D perhaps matches TRBD1 (5 bases). The CDR3 covers 15 residues. Germline V gene lookup returns CDR1 MDHEN and CDR2 SYDVKM. Trimming cost V 1 base and J 0 bases, with 6 bases left between them.

This chain joins TRBV28 and TRBJ2-2, with D hard to call. From germline, CDR1 is MDHEN and CDR2 SYDVKM. Trimming took off 7 bases at V and 5 bases at J, with 11 bases between the two ends. This CDR3 is built from 13 residues. As DNA, the CDR3 is TGTGCCAGCACCCTGACTGGGACCGGGGAGCTGTTTTTT. Amino acid sequence: CASTLTGTGELFF. The whole variable domain, filled in from reference TRBV28 and TRBJ2-2, reads DVKVTQSSRYLVKRTGEKVFLECVQDMDHENMFWYRQDPGLGLRLIYFSYDVKMKEKGDIPEGYSVSREKKERFSLILESASTNQTSMYLCASTLTGTGELFFGEGSRLTVL.

The V gene is TRBV5-4, the J gene TRBJ2-1, with 8 positions matching TRBD1. This CDR3 spans 14 amino acids. Trimming removed 6 bases from V and 4 bases from J; junction bases left unmatched: 6. Per germline, CDR1 SGHNT and CDR2 YYREEE (reference sequence). The CDR3 bases are TGTGCCAGCACCCCGGGACAGGCTTACAATGAGCAGTTCTTC. This gives the protein CASTPGQAYNEQFF.

This clone was observed a handful of times. The sample has other DNA sequences that encode this CDR3 too. J is TRBJ2-3 and V is TRBV5-1; perhaps TRBD2 as D (6 bases). Trimming removed 0 bases at V and 0 bases at J, with 8 bases between. Germline V CDR1 and CDR2: SGHRS, YFSETQ. This CDR3 has 15 residues. CDR3 in DNA: TGCGCCAGCAGCTTGGCCGGGACTAGCACAGATACGCAGTATTTT. Its translation: CASSLAGTSTDTQYF.

This chain links TRBV5-4 with TRBJ2-3; possible D gene TRBD2, 6 bases. This CDR3 comprises 16 residues. The germline V and J ends were trimmed by 4 bases and 2 bases, with 17 bases remaining between them. CDR1 and CDR2 (germline): SGHNT, YYREEE (reference sequence). CDR3 sequence: CASSRGTSLNTDTQYF. In DNA, the CDR3 is TGTGCCAGCAGCCGCGGGACTTCCCTCAACACAGATACGCAGTATTTT.

The gene calls are TRBV7-8 and TRBJ1-5; D unclear. CDR1 SGHVS and CDR2 FQNEAQ come from the germline V gene. Trimming shortened V by 5 bases and J by 6 bases, and 17 bases separated the two germline ends. CDR3 length: 15 amino acids. DNA for the CDR3: TGTGCCAGCAGCCCTCGGGTCGGCCTAAGTCAGCCCCAGCATTTT. Translated, it gives CASSPRVGLSQPQHF.

The genes are TRBV19 and TRBJ1-1; no definite D call. The CDR3 covers 13 residues. Germline CDR1 is LNHDA and CDR2 is SQIVND (reference sequence). V lost 8 bases and J lost 1, with 11 bases in between. The CDR3 DNA reads as TGTGCCAGTCGACTAGGGCAGAACACTGAAGCTTTCTTT. It is translated as CASRLGQNTEAFF.

The V and J genes are TRBV30 and TRBJ1-3, with 7 bases fitting TRBD1. The CDR3 length is 14 residues. The V gene's germline CDR1 is GTSNPN and CDR2 SVGIG (reference sequence). The V gene end was trimmed by 0 bases and the J gene end by 8 bases; junction bases not matched to a gene: 7. For the CDR3, the DNA is TGTGCCTGGAGTGTAAGCGTCAGGGGGGACACCATATATTTT. Its protein product is CAWSVSVRGDTIYF.